The rows below give T cell receptor beta chains drawn from one sample of a study of T cells in Graves' hyperthyroidism and ophthalmopathy. Each CDR3 protein gets one entry after TCRdb re-called the multiplex PCR reads with MiXCR. The table has 310,000 or so distinct CDR3 sequences, 17% seen once. Material for sequencing was blood. These receptors all stem from an older woman with Graves' ophthalmopathy. The CDR3 runs from the conserved cysteine through the conserved F or W. The D gene is left open where the match is weak. Size is stated for part of the rows, as once, few or many counts, or as a class when the clone is expanded.

CDR3nt | CDR3aa | abundance | d_gene | j_gene | v_gene
TGTGCCAGCAGCCAGACTTACAATGAGCAGTTCTTC | CASSQTYNEQFF | many | - | TRBJ2-1 | TRBV7-2
TGTGCCAGCAGTTACTCGGCGGGACAGCCCTCTGGAAACACCATATATTTT | CASSYSAGQPSGNTIYF | - | TRBD1 | TRBJ1-3 | TRBV6-2/TRBV6-3
TGTGCCACCTCTGACAACAGGGAGGGATCCTACGAGCAGTACTTC | CATSDNREGSYEQYF | many | - | TRBJ2-7 | TRBV7-9
TGCAGCGTTGAATACCAGTTCTATGGCTACACCTTC | CSVEYQFYGYTF | many | - | TRBJ1-2 | TRBV29-1
TGTGCCAGCAGCCCCAGACAGGGAAGCTCCTACGAGCAGTACTTC | CASSPRQGSSYEQYF | many | TRBD1 | TRBJ2-7 | TRBV6-1
TGTGCCAGCAGCGTGGAGGGGACTAGCGGGGTTCGCACAGATACGCAGTATTTT | CASSVEGTSGVRTDTQYF | - | TRBD2 | TRBJ2-3 | TRBV9
TGTGCCAGTAGGGGGCTCGCCGTAAGTGGCGGGGAGCTGTTTTTT | CASRGLAVSGGELFF | - | - | TRBJ2-2 | TRBV19
TGCGCCAGCAGCTTATATTCCCGGGGGGAAGGCACAGATACGCAGTATTTT | CASSLYSRGEGTDTQYF | many | TRBD2 | TRBJ2-3 | TRBV5-1
TGCAGTGCTAGAGATCGAGACAGGGGCACTTTAGGGACTGAAGCTTTCTTT | CSARDRDRGTLGTEAFF | many | TRBD1 | TRBJ1-1 | TRBV20-1
TGTGCCAGCAGTTTAGGGGACAGGGGTAACACAGATACGCAGTATTTT | CASSLGDRGNTDTQYF | many | TRBD1 | TRBJ2-3 | TRBV28
TGTGCCAGCAGCCCTCAGAGCCCACCGTCACCCCTCCACTTT | CASSPQSPPSPLHF | many | - | TRBJ1-6 | TRBV7-9
TGCAGTGCTAGGAGGAGGGCGGGTGACATTCAGTACTTC | CSARRRAGDIQYF | many | - | TRBJ2-4 | TRBV20-1
TGTGCCACCAGCAGAGATTCCCCTTGGGACACCCAAGAGACCCAGTACTTC | CATSRDSPWDTQETQYF | - | - | TRBJ2-5 | TRBV15
TGTGCCAGCAGCGCACCCCAAGCGGGACGTGAGCAGTTCTTC | CASSAPQAGREQFF | many | TRBD2 | TRBJ2-1 | TRBV11-2
TGTGCCAGCAGCTTAGAAGTTGGCACTGAAGCTTTCTTT | CASSLEVGTEAFF | many | - | TRBJ1-1 | TRBV11-3
TGTGCCAGCAGCTTAGATTCTGGACGGAACTACGAGCAGTACTTC | CASSLDSGRNYEQYF | many | - | TRBJ2-7 | TRBV11-3
TGTGCCAGTACTCCCGGCTGGGGGGACGACTACGAGCAGTACTTC | CASTPGWGDDYEQYF | - | - | TRBJ2-7 | TRBV7-2
TGTGCCAGCAGCGATGGGATGGTTCTCGAAGCTTTCTTT | CASSDGMVLEAFF | few | - | TRBJ1-1 | TRBV7-3
TGCGCCAGCAGCGGGTCGGGACAGGGGGCGAATGAGCAGTTCTTC | CASSGSGQGANEQFF | few | TRBD1 | TRBJ2-1 | TRBV5-1
TGTGCCAGCAGGGACAGGGTGGAAGGCTACACCTTC | CASRDRVEGYTF | many | TRBD1 | TRBJ1-2 | TRBV6-1